This T cell receptor beta chain is from a study of a mutant IDH1 vaccine in newly diagnosed glioma. Study-level information: The vaccination schedule gave patients eight doses in weeks 1, 3, 5, 7, 11, 15, 19 and 23. Treated patients had a mean age of 40.4 years and a sex split that was approximately 62% male and 37.5% female. The study started vaccination 4-6 weeks after radiotherapy alone, or with temozolomide cycles. Patients were pretreated with radiotherapy, temozolomide, or both, mostly both.

This sample's time point: week 23, last vaccination. Every vaccine dose comprised 300 ug of mutant IDH1 20-mer peptide plus topical imiquimod. V lost 3 bases to trimming and J lost 5 bases, with 15 bases between them. CDR3 length: 14 amino acids. Germline V lookup: CDR1 SGHRS, CDR2 YFSETQ. A note on this clone: Its antigen is undetermined.

Libraries were prepared by immunoSEQ multiplex PCR; TCRdb keeps only in-frame clonotypes and omits some of them. The profile covers around 11,000 clones, with 70% to 90% appearing a single time and about 5.2% taken by the ten largest. V usage is TRBV5-1 and J usage is TRBJ2-7, with a tentative D call TRBD1 (6 bases). This sequence was found in a middle-aged woman with glioma. Some clones in this sample may be carry-over from other donors' samples. Sequences were derived from PBMCs, sampled from a glioma patient whose treatment included an IDH1 peptide vaccine. The CDR3 DNA follows: TGCGCCAGCAGCTATCCAGGGGTTCCCCACGAGCAGTACTTC. Its translation: CASSYPGVPHEQYF.